This T cell receptor (beta chain) comes out of a study of T cell responses to AZD1222 COVID-19 vaccine. CDR3 size: 12 residues. Germline V CDR1 and CDR2: LNHDA, SQIVND (reference sequence). V dropped 4 bases and J dropped 6 bases, with 9 bases sitting between them. Study outcomes and limitations: In a largely white British group with more females than males, clonal diversity was possibly underestimated. Without day 14 samples, only post-peak T cell repertoires were studied. The study identified only five to seven AZD1222 recipients as seropositive at baseline.

Whether given at about 4 or about 12 weeks, second doses were pooled. About this clone: Its antigen is not identified.

The assay was immunoSEQ multiplex PCR, and TCRdb's table has in-frame clones only and misses some. The table has 85,000 or so clones, 75% to 95% seen once. The sequencing here drew on peripheral blood, taken 28 days after the second AZD1222 dose. The chain combines TRBV19 with TRBJ1-1; the D is unclear. This TCR was sampled from an adult who received the AZD1222 COVID-19 vaccine. This CDR3 reads CASSKYFAEAFF. DNA of the CDR3: TGTGCCAGTAGTAAGTATTTCGCTGAAGCTTTCTTT.